These 26 T cell receptor beta chains were all obtained from the same sample, sequenced in a study of blood T cell repertoires in COVID-19. The protocol was immunoSEQ multiplex PCR, while the TCRdb copy is restricted to in-frame clones and leaves out a portion. The sample has 200,000 to 250,000 clones, about 90% seen once. Input material: peripheral blood. The receptors originated from a man in his sixties with COVID-19, enrolled during active disease.

The gene calls are TRBV6-5 and TRBJ1-2, with TRBD1 matching over 9 bases. Trimming removed 5 bases from V and 8 bases from J; junction bases left unmatched: 9. CDR3 length equals 14 residues. The germline V gene encodes CDR1 MNHEY and CDR2 SVGAGI. CDR3 in amino acids: CASSKDRGPGGYTF. CDR3 nucleotides: TGTGCCAGCAGTAAGGACAGGGGTCCGGGGGGCTACACCTTC.

The chain carries TRBV20-1 and TRBJ2-1, with TRBD2 matching 8 bases. The CDR3 has 15 amino acids. Germline CDR1 is DFQATT and CDR2 is SNEGSKA (reference sequence). The V segment lost 3 bases and the J segment 4 bases; nucleotides outside the gene matches: 8. This CDR3 is CSASPAGGRYNEQFF. CDR3 in DNA: TGCAGTGCTAGTCCGGCGGGAGGAAGATACAATGAGCAGTTCTTC.

The J gene is TRBJ2-7, the V gene TRBV6-1, with 7 bases aligning to TRBD2. In germline, CDR1 is MNHNS, CDR2 SASEGT. This CDR3 spans 14 amino acids. Unmatched junction bases numbered 7, after V lost 2 bases and J lost 6 bases. This CDR3 reads CASSERAGIGEQYF. The CDR3 bases are TGTGCCAGCAGTGAAAGAGCGGGGATCGGCGAGCAGTACTTC.

This chain joins TRBV28 and TRBJ1-2; D not certain. V lost 7 bases, J lost 6 bases, and 15 bases lay in between. Germline V lookup: CDR1 MDHEN, CDR2 SYDVKM. The CDR3 runs to 13 residues. CDR3 loop: CASTPPQTDGYTF. CDR3 sequence (DNA): TGTGCCAGCACCCCCCCACAAACAGATGGCTACACCTTC.

This clone was seen only a few times. This rearrangement joins TRBV27 to TRBJ2-7; 10 bases fit TRBD2. V lost 5 bases and J lost 3; bases outside the gene matches: 4. The CDR3 has 14 residues. Germline V gene lookup returns CDR1 MNHEY and CDR2 SMNVEV (reference sequence). The CDR3 sequence is CASSPWTSGYEQYF. CDR3 DNA sequence: TGTGCCAGCAGTCCCTGGACTAGCGGCTACGAGCAGTACTTC.

The V gene is TRBV16, the J gene TRBJ2-1, with 7 bases aligning to TRBD1. Germline-derived CDR1 and CDR2 are KGHSY and FQNENV. This CDR3 region has 16 residues. With 1 base clipped from V and 2 bases from J, the junction kept 5 bases outside the gene matches. The CDR3 sequence: CASSQYAGTAYNEQFF. The CDR3 coding sequence is TGTGCCAGCAGCCAATACGCCGGGACAGCCTACAATGAGCAGTTCTTC.

In nucleotides, the CDR3 is TGTGCCAGCAGCCAAGATCCCGGTACAGGGCGAGGCTACACCTTC. Its protein is CASSQDPGTGRGYTF. The chain is built from TRBV4-2 and TRBJ1-2; the D gene is possibly TRBD1 (6 bases). Trimming pared 0 bases from V and 8 bases from J, leaving 16 bases between. The CDR3 consists of 15 residues. CDR1 is LGHNA and CDR2 is YNFKEQ in the germline V gene.

This rearrangement joins TRBV19 to TRBJ2-5; 7 bases match TRBD1. The germline gives CDR1 LNHDA, CDR2 SQIVND (reference sequence). The CDR3 consists of 15 residues. Trimming cost V 5 bases and J 6 bases; bases outside gene matches: 12. CDR3 in amino acids: CASSRPGTAGKTQYF. The CDR3 nucleotides are TGTGCCAGTAGTCGTCCCGGGACAGCTGGAAAGACCCAGTACTTC.

V and J are TRBV4-1 and TRBJ1-1, with TRBD1 matching 7 bases. V lost 1 base to trimming and J lost 4 bases; unmatched junction nucleotides: 12. The CDR3 totals 17 residues. CDR1 is MGHRA, CDR2 YSYEKL, per germline. DNA for the CDR3: TGCGCCAGCAGCCAAGTGGCCTCCAGACAGGGTGCCACTGAAGCTTTCTTT. As protein: CASSQVASRQGATEAFF.

The chain recombines TRBV6-6 with TRBJ1-5, with D tentatively TRBD1 (5 bases). This CDR3 is built from 15 residues. The V gene's germline CDR1 is MNHNY and CDR2 SVGAGI (reference sequence). The V gene lost 5 bases and the J gene lost 7 bases, with 18 bases spanning the gap. CDR3 residues: CASSRTVQGGQPQHF. The CDR3 nucleotides are TGTGCCAGCAGTCGTACGGTCCAGGGAGGCCAGCCCCAGCATTTT.

The V and J genes are TRBV7-8 and TRBJ2-3, with 9 positions matching TRBD1. This CDR3 is 15 amino acids long. Germline loops: CDR1 SGHVS, CDR2 FQNEAQ. The V segment lost 5 bases and the J segment 5 bases; nucleotides outside the gene matches: 8. CDR3 sequence (DNA): TGTGCCAGCAGCGACAACAGGGGGCTAGGAGATACGCAGTATTTT. Translated: CASSDNRGLGDTQYF.

The chain joins TRBV28 to TRBJ2-3; maybe TRBD1 (5 bases). V was pared by 8 bases and J by 0 bases, with 12 bases between. Germline V lookup: CDR1 MDHEN, CDR2 SYDVKM. The CDR3 runs 14 residues. CDR3 residues: CASDSFSSTDTQYF. In DNA form, the CDR3 reads TGTGCCAGCGACAGTTTTTCTAGCACAGATACGCAGTATTTT.

This sequence joins TRBV18 and TRBJ2-3; D is perhaps TRBD2 (6 bases). Trimming pared 3 bases from V and 2 bases from J, leaving 12 bases between. The CDR3 runs 15 residues. Germline V CDR1 and CDR2: KGHSH, LQKENI. The CDR3 DNA reads as TGTGCCAGCTCACCCGTCCCGGGACTCACAGATACGCAGTATTTT. Its translation is CASSPVPGLTDTQYF. Supplemented by reference TRBV18 and TRBJ2-3, the full variable domain reads NAGVMQNPRHLVRRRGQEARLRCSPMKGHSHVYWYRQLPEEGLKFMVYLQKENIIDESGMPKERFSAEFPKEGPSILRIQQVVRGDSAAYFCASSPVPGLTDTQYFGPGTRLTVL.

This clone was seen once. V and J are TRBV10-2 and TRBJ2-3; D remains ambiguous. The germline V gene has CDR1 WSHSY and CDR2 SAAADI. The CDR3 is made up of 14 amino acids. V was shortened by 4 bases and J by 0 bases, with 8 bases between the two germline ends. The CDR3 here is CASSVAGSTDTQYF. In nucleotides, the CDR3 is TGCGCCAGCAGTGTAGCCGGTAGCACAGATACGCAGTATTTT.

This clone has a single count. The rearrangement links TRBV6-5 to TRBJ2-3; maybe TRBD2 (6 bases). The CDR3 totals 14 residues. Germline V gives CDR1 MNHEY, CDR2 SVGAGI. The ends were cut back, 4 bases at V and 4 bases at J, with 12 bases in the middle. DNA for the CDR3: TGTGCCAGCAGTTGGACTATTCCACCAGATACGCAGTATTTT. Translated: CASSWTIPPDTQYF.

CDR3 nucleotides: TGTGCCAGCAGCCAAGATAAGTCGGTAGAGTATGGCTACACCTTC. This sequence encodes CASSQDKSVEYGYTF. The V gene is TRBV14, the J gene TRBJ1-2; D is unresolved. Germline-derived CDR1 and CDR2 are SGHDN and FVKESK. CDR3 size: 15 residues. V was cut by 0 bases and J by 5 bases, with 13 bases left in between.

The rearrangement joins TRBV18 to TRBJ2-7; TRBD2 matches at 13 bases. The J segment lost 0 bases and the V segment lost 3 bases, leaving 2 bases of the junction unmatched. The CDR3 runs to 16 residues. Germline V gene lookup returns CDR1 KGHSH and CDR2 LQKENI. The CDR3 region is CASSPRTSGSSYEQYF. The CDR3 DNA is TGTGCCAGCTCACCTAGGACTAGCGGGAGCTCCTACGAGCAGTACTTC.

The DNA of the CDR3 is TGTGCCAGCAGCAAATTACAACCGGCCAGGGGCGAAACCTACGAGCAGTACTTC. Translation gives CASSKLQPARGETYEQYF. The genes are TRBV21-1 and TRBJ2-7; the table's D call, TRBD1, was not checked against the DNA. TRBV21-1 is marked as a pseudogene. This CDR3 spans 18 amino acids.

The chain uses TRBV29-1 and TRBJ1-1, with D perhaps TRBD1 (5 bases). The CDR3 sequence is 13 residues long. With 4 bases removed from V and 1 base from J, the gap between germline ends came to 10 bases. Germline lookup yields CDR1 SQVTM and CDR2 ANQGSEA. DNA of the CDR3: TGCAGCGTTGTGCACGGGGGGAACACTGAAGCTTTCTTT. Amino acids: CSVVHGGNTEAFF.

The V and J genes are TRBV5-1 and TRBJ2-7, with a tentative D call TRBD2 (7 bases). The CDR3 totals 15 residues. The V gene's germline CDR1 is SGHRS and CDR2 YFSETQ. The ends were cut back, 2 bases at V and 0 bases at J, with 12 bases in the middle. The CDR3 sequence: CASSFGGLHSYEQYF. Here the CDR3 DNA reads TGCGCCAGCAGCTTCGGGGGGCTGCACTCCTACGAGCAGTACTTC.

Remarks on this clone: One end of the junction varies from germline; a read error may be responsible. This chain uses TRBV19 with TRBJ2-7; D may be TRBD2 (5 bases). The CDR3 extends over 15 amino acids. The V gene's germline CDR1 is LNHDA and CDR2 SQIVND (reference sequence). CDR3 residues: CASSISNRARAALRF. The CDR3 DNA reads TGTGCCAGTAGTATAAGTAATCGAGCGAGGGCGGCCTTGCGCTTC.

V gene TRBV19 combines with J gene TRBJ1-5; D not resolved. Trimming left V 4 bases short and J 5 bases short, with 9 bases between. This CDR3 is 13 amino acids long. CDR1 is LNHDA, CDR2 SQIVND, per germline (reference sequence). The DNA for the CDR3 is TGTGCCAGTAGTAAGCAAAGTGATCAGCCCCAGCATTTT. Encoded protein: CASSKQSDQPQHF.

The V gene is TRBV6-1, the J gene TRBJ1-6, with 7 bases aligning to TRBD1. V was clipped by 4 bases and J by 0 bases; unmatched bases: 9. The V gene's germline CDR1 is MNHNS and CDR2 SASEGT. The CDR3 loop spans 18 amino acids. The CDR3 DNA sequence: TGTGCCAGCAGTGTCGCCGGGACAGCAAGCTCCTATAATTCACCCCTCCACTTT. Translation: CASSVAGTASSYNSPLHF.

The V gene is TRBV2, the J gene TRBJ2-2, with 8 bases lining up with TRBD2. The germline V gene encodes CDR1 SNHLY and CDR2 FYNNEI. V gave up 8 bases and J gave up 7 bases; unmatched junction bases: 12. CDR3 length: 15 amino acids. The CDR3 reads CASRGEGLGNGELFF. For the CDR3, the DNA is TGTGCCAGCCGTGGAGAGGGACTAGGAAACGGGGAGCTGTTTTTT.

The chain uses TRBV19 and TRBJ2-3, with TRBD2 as a possible D gene (6 bases). In germline, CDR1 is LNHDA, CDR2 SQIVND (reference sequence). V was cut by 3 bases and J by 0 bases, with 22 bases left in between. The CDR3 sequence is 19 residues long. As DNA, the CDR3 is TGTGCCAGTAGTATTCTCGCGGTTGGTACGGGACTCAGCACAGATACGCAGTATTTT. As protein: CASSILAVGTGLSTDTQYF.

The CDR3 coding sequence is TGTGCCAGCAGCTCCGTGCGGGGCAGCTCTGGAAACACCATATATTTT. The encoded protein is CASSSVRGSSGNTIYF. The V gene is TRBV7-9, the J gene TRBJ1-3, with TRBD1 as a possible D gene (5 bases). Germline-derived CDR1 and CDR2 are SEHNR and FQNEAQ (reference sequence). CDR3 length: 16 amino acids. Trimming took 4 bases from V and 0 from J, leaving 13 bases between them.